This T cell receptor beta chain was identified in a study of cytomegalovirus exposure and HLA in healthy donors. The J segment lost 3 bases and the V segment lost 2 bases, leaving 7 bases of the junction unmatched. CDR1 MNHNS and CDR2 SASEGT come from the germline V gene. The CDR3 consists of 15 residues. It was with 60 Vbeta and 13 Jbeta primers that the PCR ran. Produced via immunoSEQ multiplex PCR; TCRdb's table is partial and in-frame only. The data contain 180,000 or so clones, roughly 87% of them singletons. Sequenced: PBMCs. The TCR originated in a man in his forties in good health and CMV-seronegative. The genes are TRBV6-1 and TRBJ2-7; 7 bases map to TRBD2. The chain's CDR3 is CASSEWSGDYYEQYF. The CDR3 DNA reads as TGTGCCAGCAGTGAATGGAGCGGGGACTACTACGAGCAGTACTTC.